Listed below are T cell receptor beta chains from one sample, sequenced in a study of blood T cells in healthy people across ages. TCRdb used MiXCR to reprocess the 5' RACE reads, holding one entry per CDR3 protein. The sample lists roughly 1 million distinct CDR3 sequences, around 25% occurring once. This sample also appeared in a second study, on T cells of mothers and their children.

Sequencing input: blood. Every receptor here comes from a girl aged 2 to 9 in good health. The CDR3 runs from the conserved cysteine through the conserved F or W. D genes are given only for firm matches. Clone size is shown for a subset of rows, as once, few, many or a class of expanded clone.

few	TRBV12-3/TRBV12-4	-	TRBJ2-7	CASRYNTVSYEQYF	TGTGCCAGCAGATACAACACAGTTTCCTACGAGCAGTACTTC
few	TRBV28	TRBD1	TRBJ1-6	CASSPHYGTGSHF	TGTGCCAGCAGTCCACATTACGGGACAGGCTCCCACTTT
few	TRBV29-1	TRBD1	TRBJ2-1	CSVPGQGVHEQFF	TGCAGCGTTCCGGGACAGGGGGTCCATGAGCAGTTCTTC
few	TRBV4-3	TRBD1	TRBJ2-7	CASSQDRGHLREQYF	TGCGCCAGCAGCCAAGACAGGGGGCATCTTCGCGAGCAGTACTTC
-	TRBV7-9	TRBD1	TRBJ2-5	CASSLAVGTEGETQYF	TGTGCCAGCAGCTTAGCCGTCGGGACAGAAGGGGAGACCCAGTACTTC
-	TRBV5-5	-	TRBJ1-2	CASSLEAGYMGYTF	TGTGCCAGCAGCTTGGAGGCAGGCTATATGGGCTACACCTTC
-	TRBV29-1	-	TRBJ1-1	CSVEEGGTEAFF	TGCAGCGTTGAGGAGGGTGGCACTGAAGCTTTCTTT
few	TRBV2	-	TRBJ2-3	CASSEEGTSTDTQYF	TGTGCCAGCAGTGAAGAGGGTACTAGCACAGATACGCAGTATTTT
-	TRBV28	-	TRBJ1-1	CASSPRAYKGGTEAFF	TGTGCCAGCTCCCCCCGGGCGTACAAGGGGGGCACTGAAGCTTTCTTT
-	TRBV12-3/TRBV12-4	TRBD1	TRBJ2-5	CASRDRGAFGEQYF	TGTGCCAGCAGGGACAGGGGAGCCTTCGGGGAGCAGTACTTC
few	TRBV10-3	TRBD2	TRBJ2-5	CAIRSGGEQETQYF	TGTGCCATCAGAAGCGGGGGGGAACAAGAGACCCAGTACTTC
-	TRBV4-1	TRBD2	TRBJ2-1	CASSRGRASGNNNEQFF	TGCGCCAGCAGCCGGGGGAGAGCTAGCGGGAATAACAATGAGCAGTTCTTC
-	TRBV4-1	TRBD1	TRBJ2-7	CASSLYDGQGIYEQYF	TGCGCCAGCAGCCTATATGACGGACAGGGAATCTACGAGCAGTACTTC
-	TRBV14	-	TRBJ2-2	CASSQVYQNTGELFF	TGTGCCAGCAGCCAAGTTTATCAGAACACCGGGGAGCTGTTTTTT
-	TRBV28	TRBD1	TRBJ2-2	CASSPQYRGAGELFF	TGTGCCAGCAGTCCTCAATACAGGGGGGCCGGGGAGCTGTTTTTT
few	TRBV19	-	TRBJ2-1	CASSIGGEGNEQFF	TGTGCCAGTAGTATTGGGGGAGAGGGAAATGAGCAGTTCTTC
few	TRBV28	TRBD2	TRBJ2-7	CASSSPGREVSYEQYF	TGTGCCAGCAGTTCCCCCGGGCGGGAGGTATCCTACGAGCAGTACTTC
many	TRBV7-9	TRBD2	TRBJ2-1	CASRHLAGAYNEQFF	TGTGCCAGCAGACATTTAGCGGGGGCCTACAATGAGCAGTTCTTC
-	TRBV19	-	TRBJ1-1	CASRRIMGGQGSEAFF	TGTGCCAGTAGACGAATAATGGGGGGCCAGGGGAGTGAAGCTTTCTTT
-	TRBV10-3	TRBD1	TRBJ1-2	CAISEFLPDREHYGYTF	TGTGCCATCAGTGAGTTTCTACCCGACAGGGAGCACTATGGCTACACCTTC
few	TRBV28	TRBD2	TRBJ2-7	CASSSPQAGISYEQYF	TGTGCCAGCAGCTCCCCTCAAGCGGGGATTTCCTACGAGCAGTACTTC
few	TRBV24-1	TRBD2	TRBJ2-1	CATSDFITEPNKRAGGSLNEQFF	TGTGCCACCAGTGATTTTATTACGGAACCAAACAAGAGAGCGGGAGGTAGTCTGAATGAGCAGTTCTTC
-	TRBV20-1	-	TRBJ2-1	CGASLPWGYNEQFF	TGCGGTGCTAGCCTCCCGTGGGGTTACAATGAGCAGTTCTTC
few	TRBV7-6	-	TRBJ2-1	CASSPYGLSSYNEQFF	TGTGCCAGCAGCCCTTACGGGTTAAGCTCCTACAATGAGCAGTTCTTC
few	TRBV7-9	-	TRBJ1-2	CASNMDSEGYTF	TGTGCCAGCAACATGGACAGTGAAGGCTACACCTTC
-	TRBV7-6	-	TRBJ2-2	CASSPYGGKPNTGELFF	TGTGCCAGCAGCCCCTATGGAGGGAAACCGAACACCGGGGAGCTGTTTTTT
-	TRBV11-2	-	TRBJ2-5	CASSFILGGARETQYF	TGTGCCAGCAGCTTCATTCTTGGGGGGGCCCGCGAGACCCAGTACTTC
few	TRBV9	-	TRBJ1-4	CARVQYQTVANEKLFF	TGTGCCAGAGTACAATATCAGACCGTGGCTAATGAAAAACTGTTTTTT
-	TRBV12-3/TRBV12-4	-	TRBJ2-3	CASSLLRGEYTDTQYF	TGTGCCAGCAGCCTATTAAGGGGCGAGTACACAGATACGCAGTATTTT